This T cell receptor (beta chain) is drawn from a study of T cell repertoires in cytomegalovirus infection. Study findings and constraints: There were HLA-C-restricted CMV-specific TCR beta clonotypes dominating the ex vivo response. Identification of carriers of CMV plus the relevant HLA was performed using cumulative public TCR beta family frequency.

CDR1 SGDLS and CDR2 YYNGEE come from the germline V gene. The CDR3 extends over 13 amino acids. Trimming removed 0 bases from V and 3 bases from J, with 6 bases in between. TCRdb re-called the reads through MiXCR, storing one row per CDR3 protein. The table has 150,000 to 200,000 distinct CDR3 sequences, about 20% seen once; the top ten hold about 3%. A remark on this clonotype: The antigen remains undetermined.

Sequenced: PBMCs. The chain employs TRBV9 and TRBJ1-1; D perhaps matches TRBD1 (5 bases). This clonotype was obtained from a human donor in good health (CMV status not recorded). Some clones in this sample may be carry-over from other donors' samples. CDR3 coding DNA: TGTGCCAGCAGCGTAGGGGGGGACACTGAAGCTTTCTTT. Its translation: CASSVGGDTEAFF.